This T cell receptor beta chain was found in a study of shared clonotypes between healthy human individuals. Study context: The composition of the donors was a couple of women and a few men aged 18 to 49. General observations from the study: Naive subsets generally had larger estimated richness than memory subsets.

CD45RO+ cells were combined with CCR7-negative CD45RA+ TemRA cells to form CD8 memory. V shed 0 bases and J 7 bases; nucleotides not matched to a gene: 8. This CDR3 contains 16 residues. Germline values: CDR1 SGDLS, CDR2 YYNGEE. With regard to this clone: Its target is not known.

Authors' data handling: Quality scores were absent from the junction-only immunoSEQ sequences, so filtering differed. The assay was immunoSEQ multiplex PCR, and TCRdb's table has in-frame clones only and misses some. Clone size and the V and J calls come from that table; the DNA yielded D and trimming. The table has roughly 720,000 clones, roughly 88% seen once. The chain carries TRBV9 and TRBJ2-2; 8 bases align to TRBD1. Sequenced input: memory CD8+ T cells from PBMCs. Sample subset: CD45RO+ cells pooled with CCR7-negative TemRA cells. The clonotype was recovered from a man in his late teens or twenties in good health. Some clones in this sample may be carry-over from other donors' samples. The CDR3 here is CASSVAWGTGVGELFF. CDR3 in DNA: TGTGCCAGCAGCGTAGCTTGGGGGACAGGAGTCGGGGAGCTGTTTTTT.